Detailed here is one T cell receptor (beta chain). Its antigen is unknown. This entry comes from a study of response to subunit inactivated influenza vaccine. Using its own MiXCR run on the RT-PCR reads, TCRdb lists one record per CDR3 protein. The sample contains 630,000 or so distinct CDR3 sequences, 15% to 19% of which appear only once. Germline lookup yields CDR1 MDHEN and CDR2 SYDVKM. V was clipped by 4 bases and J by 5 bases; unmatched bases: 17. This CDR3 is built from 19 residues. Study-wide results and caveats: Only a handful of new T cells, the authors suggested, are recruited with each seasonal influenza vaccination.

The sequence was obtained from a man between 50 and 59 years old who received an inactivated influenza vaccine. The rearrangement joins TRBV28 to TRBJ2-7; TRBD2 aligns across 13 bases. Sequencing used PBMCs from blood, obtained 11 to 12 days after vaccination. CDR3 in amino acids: CASSSSGLAGEFRRHEQYF. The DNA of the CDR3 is TGTGCCAGCAGTTCCTCAGGACTAGCGGGAGAGTTCCGCAGGCACGAGCAGTACTTC.